The entry that follows covers one T cell receptor beta chain sequence. Its antigen is unknown. At one end, the junction sequence differs from germline, possibly due to a read error. The data are from a study of tumor and adjacent non-tumor tissue in lung cancer. Study-wide background: The patients, 10 men and roughly 5 women, were roughly 31 to 80 with stage I to III disease. Each sample yielded 3.5 million to 5 million productive TCRbeta reads on average. Study-wide points: Compared with tumor, normal lung showed significantly lower TCR diversity. In normal lung, the top 100 clones were significantly more dominant than in tumor.

This sample's RNA came from whole unsorted tissue. The normal lung tissue was taken more than 3 cm from the tumor edge. Per germline, CDR1 WSHSY and CDR2 SAAADI. The CDR3 loop spans 15 amino acids. A modified ARM-PCR protocol with three rounds of nested PCR amplified TCRbeta. MiXCR was run by TCRdb on the multiplex PCR reads, yielding one entry per CDR3 protein. The sample yields 75,000 to 80,000 distinct CDR3 sequences, over 65% seen once. The chain uses TRBV10-2 and TRBJ2-1; either TRBD1 or TRBD2 may fit D (5 bases each). This sequence originates from a man in his 70s with non-small cell lung cancer. Input material: distant non-tumor lung tissue. The CDR3 DNA follows: TGTGCCAGCAGGTCCACGGGACCCTCTTCACATGAGCAGTTCTTC. This sequence encodes CASRSTGPSSHEQFF.